This T cell receptor beta chain was captured in a study of metastatic and nonmetastatic thyroid tumors. Study-level information: Across blood and tumor or nodule tissue, repertoires from malignant and benign thyroid patients were compared with one another.

V lost 1 base and J 6 bases, leaving 6 bases between the germline ends. Per germline, CDR1 SGHTA and CDR2 FQGNSA. The CDR3 is 13 amino acids. TCRdb re-clonotyped the PCR reads via MiXCR. The table has under 25,000 clones, approximately 24% seen once. No patient received treatment before thyroid surgery. The source material was adjacent normal tissue. The TCR originated in a female donor with papillary thyroid cancer or a benign thyroid nodule (not recorded which). Some clones in this sample may be carry-over from other donors' samples. The V call is TRBV7-2, the J call TRBJ2-2, with D unresolved. The CDR3 region is CASSLGQAGELFF. The CDR3 DNA follows: TGTGCCAGCAGCTTAGGGCAGGCCGGGGAGCTGTTTTTT.